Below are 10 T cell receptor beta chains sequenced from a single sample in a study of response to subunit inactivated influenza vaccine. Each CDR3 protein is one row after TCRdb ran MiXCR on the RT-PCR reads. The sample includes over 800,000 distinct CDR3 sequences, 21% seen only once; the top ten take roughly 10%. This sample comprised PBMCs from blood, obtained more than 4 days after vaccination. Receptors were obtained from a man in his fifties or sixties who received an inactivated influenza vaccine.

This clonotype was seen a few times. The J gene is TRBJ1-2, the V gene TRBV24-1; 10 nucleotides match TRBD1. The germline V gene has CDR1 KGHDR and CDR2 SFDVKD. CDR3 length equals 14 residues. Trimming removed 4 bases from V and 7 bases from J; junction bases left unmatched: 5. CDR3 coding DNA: TGTGCCACCAGTGAAACGGACAGGGGGTCTGGCTACACCTTC. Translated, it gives CATSETDRGSGYTF.

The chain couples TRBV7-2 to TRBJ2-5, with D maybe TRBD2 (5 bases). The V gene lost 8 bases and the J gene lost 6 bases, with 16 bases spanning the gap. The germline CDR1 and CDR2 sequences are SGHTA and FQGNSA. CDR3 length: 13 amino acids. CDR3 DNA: TGTGCCAGCGACTCGGTGGGCGGGCAGACCCAGTACTTC. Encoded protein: CASDSVGGQTQYF. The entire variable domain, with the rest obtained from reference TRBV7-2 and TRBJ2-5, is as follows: GAGVSQSPSNKVTEKGKDVELRCDPISGHTALYWYRQSLGQGLEFLIYFQGNSAPDKSGLPSDRFSAERTGGSVSTLTIQRTQQEDSAVYLCASDSVGGQTQYFGPGTRLLVL.

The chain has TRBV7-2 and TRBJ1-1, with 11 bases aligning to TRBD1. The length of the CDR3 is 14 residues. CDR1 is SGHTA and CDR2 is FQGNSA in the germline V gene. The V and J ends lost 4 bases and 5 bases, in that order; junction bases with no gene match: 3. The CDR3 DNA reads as TGTGCCAGCAGCTGGACAGGGGGCCTTACTGAAGCTTTCTTT. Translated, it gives CASSWTGGLTEAFF.

CDR3 nucleotides: TGTGCCAGCAGTTTCCGATCGGACCTACCCTACGAGCAGTACTTC. Translating gives CASSFRSDLPYEQYF. V usage is TRBV28 and J usage is TRBJ2-7; D not certain. The germline V gene has CDR1 MDHEN and CDR2 SYDVKM. V was clipped by 3 bases and J by 2 bases, with 14 bases between them. This CDR3 contains 15 residues.

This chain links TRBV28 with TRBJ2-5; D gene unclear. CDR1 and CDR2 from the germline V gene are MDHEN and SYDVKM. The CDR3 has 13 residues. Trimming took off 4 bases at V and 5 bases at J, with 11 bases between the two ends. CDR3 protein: CASSSPNRETQYF. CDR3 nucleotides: TGTGCCAGCAGTTCCCCCAATAGGGAGACCCAGTACTTC.

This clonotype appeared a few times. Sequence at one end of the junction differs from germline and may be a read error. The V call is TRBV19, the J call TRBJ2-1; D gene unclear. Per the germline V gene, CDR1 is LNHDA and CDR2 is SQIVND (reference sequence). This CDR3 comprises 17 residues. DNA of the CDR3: TGTGCCAGCAGTAAGTCTGGACGACGGTACTCCTACAATGAGCAGTTCTTC. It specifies CASSKSGRRYSYNEQFF.

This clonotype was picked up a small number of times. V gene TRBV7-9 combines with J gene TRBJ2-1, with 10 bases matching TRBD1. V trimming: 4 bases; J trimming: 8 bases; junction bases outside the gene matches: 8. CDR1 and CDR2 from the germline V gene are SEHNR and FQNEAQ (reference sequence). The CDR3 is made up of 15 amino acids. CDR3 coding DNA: TGTGCCAGCAGCTCCGGGACAGGGGTGACCGATGAGCAGTTCTTC. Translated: CASSSGTGVTDEQFF.

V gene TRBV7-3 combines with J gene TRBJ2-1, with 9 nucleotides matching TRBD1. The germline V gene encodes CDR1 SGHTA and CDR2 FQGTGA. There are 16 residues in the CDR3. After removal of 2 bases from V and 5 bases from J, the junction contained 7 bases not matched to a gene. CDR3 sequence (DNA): TGTGCCAGCAGCTTAGATTCGGGGACAGGGAACAATGAGCAGTTCTTC. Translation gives CASSLDSGTGNNEQFF.

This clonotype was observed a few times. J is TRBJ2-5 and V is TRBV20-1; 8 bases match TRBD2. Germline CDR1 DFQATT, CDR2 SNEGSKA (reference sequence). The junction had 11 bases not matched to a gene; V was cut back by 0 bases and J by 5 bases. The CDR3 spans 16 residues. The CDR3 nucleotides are TGCAGTGCTAGAGATTTTGCGGGAGGTAGACTGGAGACCCAGTACTTC. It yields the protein CSARDFAGGRLETQYF.

The CDR3, as DNA: TGTGCCAGCAGTTATGGTACTTTCGGGACGGCGGCCGGGGAGCTGTTTTTT. It encodes CASSYGTFGTAAGELFF. The chain combines TRBV6-5 with TRBJ2-2, with D perhaps matching TRBD1 or TRBD2 (5 bases each). CDR1 MNHEY and CDR2 SVGAGI come from the germline V gene. Trimming took off 3 bases at V and 6 bases at J, with 20 bases between the two ends. The CDR3 is made up of 17 amino acids.